A selection of T cell receptor beta chains follows, all from one sample in a study of a mutant IDH1 vaccine in newly diagnosed glioma. Antigens for these TCRs are unknown. The repertoire was sequenced with immunoSEQ multiplex PCR; TCRdb's copy has only in-frame clones and lacks some. This sample has under 150,000 clones, with 90% found just once. Sequenced material: PBMCs, taken from a glioma patient whose treatment included an IDH1 peptide vaccine. Source of these receptors: a woman aged 45-60 years with glioma. CDR3s include the opening cysteine and the closing phenylalanine or tryptophan. The D gene is left open where the match is weak.

v_gene	j_gene	len	d_gene	CDR3nt	CDR3aa
TRBV15	TRBJ1-3	16	TRBD1	TGTGCCACCAGCAGAGATAGGGGGCGCTCTGGAAACACCATATATTTT	CATSRDRGRSGNTIYF
TRBV30	TRBJ2-3	14	-	TGTGCCTGGAGTGTAGGGGGGGACACAGATACGCAGTATTTT	CAWSVGGDTDTQYF
TRBV7-3	TRBJ2-3	14	-	TGTGCCAGCAGCTTATTGTATAGTGGAGATACGCAGTATTTT	CASSLLYSGDTQYF
TRBV5-8	TRBJ2-2	17	TRBD2	TGTGCCAGCAGCTCCTCGCCGGGACTAGGGAGGGCCGGGGAGCTGTTTTTT	CASSSSPGLGRAGELFF
TRBV5-1	TRBJ2-3	14	TRBD2	TGCGCCAGCGCTAGCGGGACATGGACAGATACGCAGTATTTT	CASASGTWTDTQYF
TRBV7-7	TRBJ2-1	17	TRBD1	TGTGCTAGCAGCACCGGGACAGGACGGAGCTCCTACAATGAGCAGTTCTTC	CASSTGTGRSSYNEQFF
TRBV5-1	TRBJ1-1	14	-	TGCGCCAGCAGCTTGGTCGGGGGACTCACTGAAGCTTTCTTT	CASSLVGGLTEAFF
TRBV15	TRBJ2-5	14	-	TGTGCCACCAGCGAGGGGGGGCCCCAAGAGACCCAGTACTTC	CATSEGGPQETQYF
TRBV6-6	TRBJ2-7	12	-	TGTGCCAGCAGTTACTCGAGGGACGAAGAGTACTTC	CASSYSRDEEYF
TRBV19	TRBJ2-3	16	TRBD2	TGTGCCAGTAGTATCCGGACTAGCGGGCGCACAGATACGCAGTATTTT	CASSIRTSGRTDTQYF
TRBV29-1	TRBJ2-7	13	-	TGCAGCGTTGAAGGTGGGGAGAGCTACGAGCAGTACTTC	CSVEGGESYEQYF
TRBV28	TRBJ1-4	15	-	TGTGCCAGCAGTCGAGGCGGGTTCAGTAATGAAAAACTGTTTTTT	CASSRGGFSNEKLFF
TRBV27	TRBJ1-4	15	-	TGTGCCAGCAGTCCCCGGGGTACAACTAATGAAAAACTGTTTTTT	CASSPRGTTNEKLFF
TRBV10-3	TRBJ1-4	16	-	TGTGCCATCAGTGACTCAGGGGACTCTAGCCCCGAAAAACTGTTTTTT	CAISDSGDSSPEKLFF
TRBV28	TRBJ2-3	15	TRBD2	TGTGCCAGCAGTCTAGCGGGAACATACACAGATACGCAGTATTTT	CASSLAGTYTDTQYF
TRBV2	TRBJ1-1	13	TRBD1	TGTGCCAGCAACCCCACAGGGGGTACTGAAGCTTTCTTT	CASNPTGGTEAFF